A selection of T cell receptor beta chains follows, all from one sample in a study of T cell responses to AZD1222 COVID-19 vaccine. Here immunoSEQ multiplex PCR was the method, and the copy in TCRdb shows in-frame clones only, minus some. This sample has about 160,000 clones, with 91% found just once. The sequenced sample was peripheral blood, obtained 28 days after the second AZD1222 dose. These TCRs come from an adult who received the AZD1222 COVID-19 vaccine. Both conserved end residues are part of each CDR3. The order of the fields is D gene, V gene, J gene, clone size, CDR3 length, CDR3 DNA, CDR3 protein. A D gene is named only where the DNA matches it firmly. Size is omitted from some rows. Given values are once, few, many or a class for expanded clones.

-	TRBV5-1	TRBJ1-5	-	16	TGCGCCAGCAGCTTGGTACGGCAGGCTGACAATCAGCCCCAGCATTTT	CASSLVRQADNQPQHF
TRBD2	TRBV6-1	TRBJ2-3	-	12	TGTGCCAGCAGTGAAGTGGCAGGGAGGGGGTATTTT	CASSEVAGRGYF
TRBD1	TRBV6-4	TRBJ2-3	medium-sized	16	TGTGCCAGCAGTGACTCGGGGACAGGGGGGGCTGATACGCAGTATTTT	CASSDSGTGGADTQYF
-	TRBV6-4	TRBJ1-1	-	13	TGTGCCAGCAGGGCGACAGAGAACACTGAAGCTTTCTTT	CASRATENTEAFF
-	TRBV29-1	TRBJ1-3	-	13	TGCAGCGTTCTATGGAGCTCTGGAAACACCATATATTTT	CSVLWSSGNTIYF
-	TRBV11-2	TRBJ2-5	few	13	TGTGCCAGCAGCTTAAATTCGATGGAGACCCAGTACTTC	CASSLNSMETQYF
-	TRBV3-1/TRBV3-2	TRBJ1-2	-	14	TGTGCCAGCAGCCAAGAAATGCAGGGACGCGGCTACACCTTC	CASSQEMQGRGYTF
-	TRBV5-1	TRBJ1-3	-	15	TGCGCCAGCAGCTTGGAACAAAGCTCTGGAAACACCATATATTTT	CASSLEQSSGNTIYF
-	TRBV30	TRBJ2-7	-	14	TGTGCCTGGAGTTCCCGTCTAGATCCCTACGAGCAGTACTTC	CAWSSRLDPYEQYF
-	TRBV6-5	TRBJ1-2	-	10	TGTGCCAGCGACCCCCATGGCTACACCTTC	CASDPHGYTF
TRBD1	TRBV28	TRBJ2-2	-	23	TGTGCCAGCAGTTTTTCGACAGGGGGCCTCTTAATCCGCGGGGACCCGAACACCGGGGAGCTGTTTTTT	CASSFSTGGLLIRGDPNTGELFF
-	TRBV6-5	TRBJ1-1	-	13	TGTGCCAGCAGTTACCAGACGAACACTGAAGCTTTCTTT	CASSYQTNTEAFF
-	TRBV18	TRBJ2-7	-	17	TGTGCCAGCTCACCACTGAGGTATTCGGCTGCTTCCTACGAGCAGTACTTC	CASSPLRYSAASYEQYF
-	TRBV19	TRBJ2-1	-	16	TGTGCCAGTAGAGTCGAGACCGACTACGAATACAATGAGCAGTTCTTC	CASRVETDYEYNEQFF
TRBD1	TRBV14	TRBJ2-7	-	16	TGTGCCAGCAGCCCCCGCGAGACAGGGGCGGCCTACGAGCAGTACTTC	CASSPRETGAAYEQYF
TRBD1	TRBV30	TRBJ1-2	-	16	TGTGCCTGGAGTATTTTTCAGGGGGCGTTATCCTATGGCTACACCTTC	CAWSIFQGALSYGYTF
-	TRBV18	TRBJ1-4	-	16	TGTGCCAGCTCACCACAACTGCTCGGAGGTAATGAAAAACTGTTTTTT	CASSPQLLGGNEKLFF
-	TRBV3-1/TRBV3-2	TRBJ1-5	-	14	TGTGCCAGCAGCCAAGAGGCGGGCAATCAGCCCCAGCATTTT	CASSQEAGNQPQHF
-	TRBV29-1	TRBJ2-1	-	13	TGCAGCGTTGTTCTTGGCTCCTACAATGAGCAGTTCTTC	CSVVLGSYNEQFF
-	TRBV9	TRBJ1-1	once	15	TGTGCCAGCAGCGTAGAGTGGGGTATGAACACTGAAGCTTTCTTT	CASSVEWGMNTEAFF
-	TRBV7-3	TRBJ2-6	-	13	TGTGCCAGCAGAGTTTCTGGGGCCAACGTCCTGACTTTC	CASRVSGANVLTF
-	TRBV6-5	TRBJ1-4	once	13	TGTGCCAGCAGTTTCTCCTCTAATGAAAAACTGTTTTTT	CASSFSSNEKLFF
-	TRBV5-6	TRBJ2-1	-	13	TGTGCCAGCAGCTTTACCGGGACACCGCAAGTTTTCTTC	CASSFTGTPQVFF
-	TRBV6-1	TRBJ2-1	-	12	TGTGCCAGCAGTGAACAGGGAACCGAGCAGTTCTTC	CASSEQGTEQFF
-	TRBV18	TRBJ1-2	-	14	TGTGCCAGCTCACCGGTGCAGGGCTGGAATGGCTACACCTTC	CASSPVQGWNGYTF
-	TRBV6-5	TRBJ1-4	-	14	TGTGCCAGCGCGGGGGAGGGACGACATGAAAAACTGTTTTTT	CASAGEGRHEKLFF
-	TRBV20-1	TRBJ1-4	-	13	TGCAGTGCTAATGATGGTGTTAATGAAAAACTGTTTTTT	CSANDGVNEKLFF
-	TRBV14	TRBJ2-2	-	15	TGTGCCAGCAGCCATCGGACAGTATACACCGGGGAGCTGTTTTTT	CASSHRTVYTGELFF
-	TRBV19	TRBJ1-5	-	15	TGTGCCAGTAGTATGGCGTTCTCCTACAATCAGCCCCAGCATTTT	CASSMAFSYNQPQHF